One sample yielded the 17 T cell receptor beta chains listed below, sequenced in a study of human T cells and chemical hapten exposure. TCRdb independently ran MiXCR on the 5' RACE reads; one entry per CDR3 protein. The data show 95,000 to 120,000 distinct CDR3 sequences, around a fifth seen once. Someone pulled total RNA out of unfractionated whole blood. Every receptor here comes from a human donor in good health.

Here the CDR3 DNA reads TGCGCCAGCCTAGCGGGAGGGGACACCGGGGAGCTGTTTTTT. It yields the protein CASLAGGDTGELFF. The chain employs TRBV5-1 and TRBJ2-2; 12 bases fit TRBD2. CDR1 and CDR2 (germline): SGHRS, YFSETQ. The ends lost 7 bases at V and 3 bases at J; junction bases unmatched: 1. This CDR3 spans 14 amino acids.

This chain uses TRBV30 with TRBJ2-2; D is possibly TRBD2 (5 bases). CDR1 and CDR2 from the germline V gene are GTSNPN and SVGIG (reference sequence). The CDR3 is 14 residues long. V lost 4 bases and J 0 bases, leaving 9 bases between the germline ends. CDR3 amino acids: CAWTRGANTGELFF. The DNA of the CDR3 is TGTGCCTGGACACGGGGAGCGAACACCGGGGAGCTGTTTTTT.

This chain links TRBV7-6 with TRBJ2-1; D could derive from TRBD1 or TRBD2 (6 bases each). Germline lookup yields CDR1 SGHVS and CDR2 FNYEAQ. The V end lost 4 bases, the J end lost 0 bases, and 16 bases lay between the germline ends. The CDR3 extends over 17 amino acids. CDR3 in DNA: TGTGCCAGCAGCTCCTGGCGGGACAAGAGCTCCTACAATGAGCAGTTCTTC. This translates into CASSSWRDKSSYNEQFF.

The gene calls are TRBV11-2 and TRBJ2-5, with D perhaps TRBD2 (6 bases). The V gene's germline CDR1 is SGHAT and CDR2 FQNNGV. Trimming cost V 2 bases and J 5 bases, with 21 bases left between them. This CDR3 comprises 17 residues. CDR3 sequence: CASSLSGAGILTETQYF. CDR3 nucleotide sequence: TGTGCCAGCAGCTTATCGGGAGCCGGAATATTAACCGAGACCCAGTACTTC.

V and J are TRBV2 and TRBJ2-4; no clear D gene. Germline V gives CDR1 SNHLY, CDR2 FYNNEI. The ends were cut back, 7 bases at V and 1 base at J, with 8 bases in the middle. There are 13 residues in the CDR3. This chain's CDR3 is CASTSRAKNIQYF. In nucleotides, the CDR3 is TGTGCCAGCACTTCCAGGGCCAAAAACATTCAGTACTTC.

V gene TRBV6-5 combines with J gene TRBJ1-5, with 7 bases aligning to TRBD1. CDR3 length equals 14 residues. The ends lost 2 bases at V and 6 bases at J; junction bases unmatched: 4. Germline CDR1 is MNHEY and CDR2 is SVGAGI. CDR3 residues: CASSYLTGSQPQHF. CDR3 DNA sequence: TGTGCCAGCAGTTACCTGACAGGGAGTCAGCCCCAGCATTTT.

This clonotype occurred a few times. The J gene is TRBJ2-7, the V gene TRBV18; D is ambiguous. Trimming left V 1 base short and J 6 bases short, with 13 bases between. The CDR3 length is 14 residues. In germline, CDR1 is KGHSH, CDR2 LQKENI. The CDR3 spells CASSPRSGFGEQYF. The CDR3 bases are TGTGCCAGCTCACCACGTTCTGGGTTTGGCGAGCAGTACTTC.

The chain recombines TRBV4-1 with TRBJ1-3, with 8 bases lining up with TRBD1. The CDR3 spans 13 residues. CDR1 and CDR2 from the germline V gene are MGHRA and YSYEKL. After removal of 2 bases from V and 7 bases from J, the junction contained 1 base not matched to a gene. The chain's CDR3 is CASSQRQGNTIYF. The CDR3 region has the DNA TGCGCCAGCAGCCAAAGACAGGGGAACACCATATATTTT.

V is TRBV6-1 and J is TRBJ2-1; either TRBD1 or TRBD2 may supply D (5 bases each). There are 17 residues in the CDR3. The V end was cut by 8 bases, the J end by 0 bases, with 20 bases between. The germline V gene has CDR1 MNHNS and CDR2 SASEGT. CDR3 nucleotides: TGTGCCAGCCGCCCAAGGTTGGGGGTTGGCTCCTACAATGAGCAGTTCTTC. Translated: CASRPRLGVGSYNEQFF.

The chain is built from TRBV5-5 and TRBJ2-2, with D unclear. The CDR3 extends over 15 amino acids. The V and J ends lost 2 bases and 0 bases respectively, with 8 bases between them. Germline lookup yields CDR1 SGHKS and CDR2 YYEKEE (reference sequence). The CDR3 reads CASSFRSSNTGELFF. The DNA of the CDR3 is TGTGCCAGCAGCTTCAGGAGTTCGAACACCGGGGAGCTGTTTTTT.

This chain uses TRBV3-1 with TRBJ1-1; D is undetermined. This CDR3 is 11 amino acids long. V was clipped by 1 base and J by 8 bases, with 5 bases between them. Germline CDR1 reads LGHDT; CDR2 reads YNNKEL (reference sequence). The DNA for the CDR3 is TGTGCCAGCAGCCAAGCACGCGAAGCTTTCTTT. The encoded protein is CASSQAREAFF.

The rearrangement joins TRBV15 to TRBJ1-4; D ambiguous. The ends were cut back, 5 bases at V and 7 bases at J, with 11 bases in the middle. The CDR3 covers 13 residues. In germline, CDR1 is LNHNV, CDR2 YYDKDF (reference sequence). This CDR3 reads CATSPRTAEKLFF. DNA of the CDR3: TGTGCCACCAGCCCGCGGACTGCTGAAAAACTGTTTTTT.

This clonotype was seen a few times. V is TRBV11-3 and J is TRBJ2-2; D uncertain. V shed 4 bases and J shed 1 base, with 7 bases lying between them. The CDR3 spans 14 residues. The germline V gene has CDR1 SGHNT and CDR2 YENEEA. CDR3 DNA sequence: TGTGCCAGCAGCTGGACCAGGAACACCGGGGAGCTGTTTTTT. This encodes CASSWTRNTGELFF.

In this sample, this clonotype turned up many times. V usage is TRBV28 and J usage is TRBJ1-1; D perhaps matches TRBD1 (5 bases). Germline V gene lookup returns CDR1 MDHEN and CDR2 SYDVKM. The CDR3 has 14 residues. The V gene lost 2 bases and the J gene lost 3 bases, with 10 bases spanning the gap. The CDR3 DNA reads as TGTGCCAGCAGTTTAGGGCAGGGTGACACTGAAGCTTTCTTT. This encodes CASSLGQGDTEAFF.

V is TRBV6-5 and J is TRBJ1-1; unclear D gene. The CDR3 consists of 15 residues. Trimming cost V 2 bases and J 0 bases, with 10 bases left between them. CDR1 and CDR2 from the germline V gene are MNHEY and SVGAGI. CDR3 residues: CASSYLPLMNTEAFF. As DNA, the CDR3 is TGTGCCAGCAGTTACCTCCCCCTAATGAACACTGAAGCTTTCTTT.

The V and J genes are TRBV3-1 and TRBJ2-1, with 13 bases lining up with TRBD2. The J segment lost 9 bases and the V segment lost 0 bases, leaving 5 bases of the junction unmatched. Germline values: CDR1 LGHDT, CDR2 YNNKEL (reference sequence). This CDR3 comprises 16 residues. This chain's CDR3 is CASSQELAGGPAEQFF. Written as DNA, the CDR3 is TGTGCCAGCAGCCAAGAACTAGCGGGAGGGCCTGCTGAGCAGTTCTTC.

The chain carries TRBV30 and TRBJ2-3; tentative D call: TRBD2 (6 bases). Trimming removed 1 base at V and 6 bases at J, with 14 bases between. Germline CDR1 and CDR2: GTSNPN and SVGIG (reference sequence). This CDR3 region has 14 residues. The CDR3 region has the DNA TGTGCCTGGAGTGGGCCGGGAGCGGTGGATACGCAGTATTTT. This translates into CAWSGPGAVDTQYF.